The 5 T cell receptor beta chains presented below share a single source sample, sequenced in a study of OX40 agonist ivuxolimab in advanced cancers. Method: immunoSEQ multiplex PCR; TCRdb's copy keeps in-frame clones and lacks some. The repertoire includes fewer than 85,000 clones, just over 85% of them detected once, and less than 2% sits in the top ten. The sample here was CD4+ or CD8+ T cells sorted from blood, taken in a trial of the OX40 agonist ivuxolimab. The receptors originated from an adult with an advanced solid tumor such as melanoma, head and neck, liver or kidney cancer.

Only one count was recorded for this clone. The chain has TRBV5-1 and TRBJ1-4, with D possibly matching TRBD1 (5 bases). The ends were cut back, 3 bases at V and 5 bases at J, with 11 bases in the middle. The germline gives CDR1 SGHRS, CDR2 YFSETQ. The CDR3 extends over 14 amino acids. The CDR3 spells CASSWGTGNEKLFF. The CDR3 nucleotides read TGCGCCAGCAGCTGGGGGACGGGAAATGAAAAACTGTTTTTT. Based on the CDR3 plus reference TRBV5-1 and TRBJ1-4, the full variable domain is KAGVTQTPRYLIKTRGQQVTLSCSPISGHRSVSWYQQTPGQGLQFLFEYFSETQRNKGNFPGRFSGRQFSNSRSEMNVSTLELGDSALYLCASSWGTGNEKLFFGSGTQLSVL.

The DNA for the CDR3 is TGCAACGATTCTCAGGGACACTCCCCTGGGGTGGCCAAAAACATTCAGTACTTC. It codes for CNDSQGHSPGVAKNIQYF. The V call is TRBV29-1, the J call TRBJ2-4, with D perhaps matching TRBD1 (6 bases). Germline CDR1 is SQVTM and CDR2 is ANQGSEA. This CDR3 has 18 residues.

V and J are TRBV28 and TRBJ2-5; no firm D call. Germline lookup yields CDR1 MDHEN and CDR2 SYDVKM. The CDR3 consists of 11 residues. V lost 6 bases to trimming and J lost 5 bases, with 7 bases between them. In DNA form, the CDR3 reads TGTGCCAGCAGCCTTCGGGAGACCCAGTACTTC. It translates to CASSLRETQYF.

V and J are TRBV18 and TRBJ2-5; TRBD2 agrees at 8 bases. The CDR3 is made up of 16 amino acids. V was pared by 3 bases and J by 1 base, with 7 bases of the junction left unmatched. CDR1 is KGHSH, CDR2 LQKENI, per germline. Written as DNA, the CDR3 is TGTGCCAGCTCACCCCCCCAGGCGGGAGGCCAAGAGACCCAGTACTTC. Protein product: CASSPPQAGGQETQYF.

Points on this clone: One end of the junction does not line up with germline, which may come from a read error. The chain has TRBV10-3 and TRBJ2-4; D gene unclear. CDR3 size: 12 residues. From germline, CDR1 is ENHRY and CDR2 SYGVKD. CDR3 region: CAIAPLDGQYLF. The CDR3 DNA follows: TGTGCCATCGCCCCTTTAGATGGCCAGTACTTATTC.